The source of this TCR beta chain is a study of T cells in Graves' hyperthyroidism and ophthalmopathy. CDR1 and CDR2 from the germline V gene are MNHEY and SMNVEV (reference sequence). Between the trimmed V and J ends, which lost 6 bases and 7 bases, there was a span of 15 bases. The CDR3 totals 13 residues. Amplified regions were TCR beta CDR3 sequences from RNA transcripts. When the TCR CDR3 underwent first-round RT-PCR, the HTBI primer set was used. One entry per CDR3 protein results from TCRdb running MiXCR on the multiplex PCR reads. The sample holds around 420,000 distinct CDR3 sequences, more than 15% seen once.

The rearrangement uses TRBV27 and TRBJ1-2; D unresolved. This clonotype was sampled from a woman between 18 and 29 years old with Graves' hyperthyroidism. Specimen: blood. The CDR3 DNA is TGTGCCAGCAGCCCCCGTGGTCTTGGTGGCTACACCTTC. Translating it yields CASSPRGLGGYTF.